These 22 T cell receptor beta chains were all obtained from the same sample, sequenced in a study of Graves' ophthalmopathy and Graves' hyperthyroidism. For repertoire sequencing, the TCR beta CDR3 regions were amplified from RNA transcripts. Second-round multiplex PCR came after a first-round RT-PCR that employed HTBI primers. TCRdb reprocessed the multiplex PCR reads with MiXCR, giving one entry per CDR3 protein. The data show 900,000 to 1,200,000 distinct CDR3 sequences, with less than 45% seen just once and around 10% held by the top ten. Sequenced: peripheral blood or thyroid tissue (not recorded which). These receptors were collected from an adult man with Graves' hyperthyroidism.

This clonotype showed up many times. The chain joins TRBV20-1 to TRBJ1-1; D is unclear. Germline V gene sequence: CDR1 DFQATT, CDR2 SNEGSKA (reference sequence). Trimming cost V 0 bases and J 1 base, with 12 bases left between them. The CDR3 is made up of 15 amino acids. The CDR3 DNA reads TGCAGTGCTAGAGATTTACAGAGGCAGAACACTGAAGCTTTCTTT. Translating gives CSARDLQRQNTEAFF.

This clonotype was seen many times. The chain has TRBV29-1 and TRBJ2-7, with a weak D call TRBD2 (5 bases). V dropped 8 bases and J dropped 1 base, with 9 bases sitting between them. CDR1 is SQVTM, CDR2 ANQGSEA, per germline. This CDR3 comprises 11 residues. The CDR3, as DNA: TGCAGCCCTAGCCTATCCTACGAGCAGTACTTC. Amino acid sequence: CSPSLSYEQYF.

As for this clonotype: This may come from a read error, since a much larger clone is one base off. The chain joins TRBV20-1 to TRBJ2-6, with unresolved D. CDR1 and CDR2 (germline): DFQATT, SNEGSKA (reference sequence). Between the trimmed V and J ends, which lost 0 bases and 2 bases, there was a span of 8 bases. This CDR3 is 15 amino acids long. The CDR3 nucleotides are TGCAGTGCTAGAGATGTTAGGACTGGGGCCAACGTCCTGACTTTC. Protein product: CSARDVRTGANVLTF.

The chain employs TRBV11-3 and TRBJ2-7; unclear D gene. Trimming pared 2 bases from V and 5 bases from J, leaving 10 bases between. From germline, CDR1 is SGHNT and CDR2 YENEEA. This CDR3 has 13 residues. CDR3 protein: CASSLIRGHEQYF. In DNA form, the CDR3 reads TGTGCCAGCAGCTTAATCCGCGGCCACGAGCAGTACTTC. Filled out from reference TRBV11-3 and TRBJ2-7, the complete variable domain reads EAGVVQSPRYKIIEKKQPVAFWCNPISGHNTLYWYLQNLGQGPELLIRYENEEAVDDSQLPKDRFSAERLKGVDSTLKIQPAELGDSAVYLCASSLIRGHEQYFGPGTRLTVT.

The rearrangement uses TRBV29-1 and TRBJ1-1; tentative D call: TRBD1 (5 bases). Per the germline V gene, CDR1 is SQVTM and CDR2 is ANQGSEA. This CDR3 has 10 amino acids. V was shortened by 7 bases and J by 11 bases, with 14 bases between the two germline ends. CDR3 sequence: CSGQGVGAFF. In nucleotides, the CDR3 is TGCAGCGGGCAAGGGGTTGGGGCTTTCTTT. Based on the CDR3 plus reference TRBV29-1 and TRBJ1-1, the full variable domain is SAVISQKPSRDICQRGTSLTIQCQVDSQVTMMFWYRQQPGQSLTLIATANQGSEATYESGFVIDKFPISRPNLTFSTLTVSNMSPEDSSIYLCSGQGVGAFFGQGTRLTVV.

This clonotype was seen ten or more times. The chain uses TRBV9 and TRBJ2-2; 7 bases agree with TRBD2. Germline V gene data show CDR1 as SGDLS and CDR2 as YYNGEE. Trimming took 0 bases from V and 7 from J; bases not matched to a gene: 6. The CDR3 extends over 15 amino acids. CDR3 coding DNA: TGTGCCAGCAGCGTAGGGGCTAGCGGCAACGGGGAGCTGTTTTTT. It is translated as CASSVGASGNGELFF.

This clonotype was observed many times. The V call is TRBV9, the J call TRBJ1-1; D not resolved. V was cut by 3 bases and J by 0 bases, with 12 bases left in between. This CDR3 has 15 amino acids. Germline loops: CDR1 SGDLS, CDR2 YYNGEE. CDR3 in DNA: TGTGCCAGCAGCGCTATGATAGCAGTGAACACTGAAGCTTTCTTT. Protein sequence: CASSAMIAVNTEAFF.

The table lists this clonotype with many counts. The chain recombines TRBV20-1 with TRBJ1-5; 7 bases line up with TRBD1. The CDR3 contains 14 residues. V was pared by 4 bases and J by 4 bases, with 7 bases of the junction left unmatched. Germline CDR1 and CDR2: DFQATT and SNEGSKA (reference sequence). The CDR3 reads CSATHRGRNQPQHF. The CDR3 coding sequence is TGCAGTGCTACCCACAGGGGACGAAATCAGCCCCAGCATTTT.

This clonotype has ten or more counts. The V call is TRBV25-1, the J call TRBJ1-1, with D possibly matching TRBD1 (5 bases). Trimming cost V 5 bases and J 7 bases, with 17 bases left between them. Germline V lookup: CDR1 MGHDK, CDR2 SYGVNS. This CDR3 is built from 14 residues. The CDR3 region has the DNA TGTGCCAGCAGTCGACCGGGACTTCCTCTTGAAGCTTTCTTT. Its translation is CASSRPGLPLEAFF. Using reference TRBV25-1 and TRBJ1-1 for the parts outside the CDR3, the full variable domain is EADIYQTPRYLVIGTGKKITLECSQTMGHDKMYWYQQDPGMELHLIHYSYGVNSTEKGDLSSESTVSRIRTEHFPLTLESARPSHTSQYLCASSRPGLPLEAFFGQGTRLTVV.

This rearrangement joins TRBV7-2 to TRBJ1-2, with 10 bases that match TRBD1. The germline gives CDR1 SGHTA, CDR2 FQGNSA. V lost 5 bases to trimming and J lost 7 bases; unmatched junction nucleotides: 7. This CDR3 has 14 amino acids. In nucleotides, the CDR3 is TGTGCCAGCAGCGTAGAGACAGGGGGCCGTGGCTACACCTTC. Amino acids: CASSVETGGRGYTF.

This clonotype has at least ten counts. The V and J genes are TRBV20-1 and TRBJ1-4; D might be TRBD1 (6 bases). The CDR3 has 15 amino acids. V lost 0 bases and J 8 bases, leaving 16 bases between the germline ends. Germline loops: CDR1 DFQATT, CDR2 SNEGSKA (reference sequence). CDR3 sequence reads: CSARDLGQGREKLFF. The CDR3 bases are TGCAGTGCTAGAGATCTAGGGCAGGGGCGGGAAAAACTGTTTTTT.

In this sample, this clonotype turned up a few times. This chain joins TRBV3-1 and TRBJ2-7; 11 bases match TRBD2. Unmatched junction bases numbered 10, after V lost 4 bases and J lost 2 bases. Germline V gene data show CDR1 as LGHDT and CDR2 as YNNKEL (reference sequence). CDR3 size: 17 residues. This CDR3 reads CASSLGLAGHLTYEQYF. In DNA, the CDR3 is TGTGCCAGCAGCCTCGGACTAGCGGGCCACCTCACCTACGAGCAGTACTTC.

In regard to this clonotype: A read error is possible here, since a much larger clone lies one base away. The chain joins TRBV10-3 to TRBJ1-5; D not resolved. V was shortened by 5 bases and J by 3 bases, with 5 bases between the two germline ends. The V gene's germline CDR1 is ENHRY and CDR2 SYGVKD. CDR3 size: 12 residues. CDR3 sequence reads: CAISPNNQPQHF. As DNA, the CDR3 is TGTGCCATCAGTCCGAACAATCAGCCCCAGCATTTT.

With regard to this clonotype: It is likely a read error, because the conserved phenylalanine at the end of the CDR3 is missing. Because the CDR3's place on the DNA is in doubt, the DNA is left out and the CDR3 is given as listed by TCRdb. The chain couples TRBV10-3 to TRBJ2-1. 8 amino acids form the CDR3, both terminal residues included. Germline V gene sequence: CDR1 ENHRY, CDR2 SYGVKD. The CDR3 spells CAISEPAA.

V gene TRBV28 combines with J gene TRBJ2-7, with D possibly called TRBD1 or TRBD2 (5 bases each). This CDR3 has 14 residues. Germline CDR1 is MDHEN and CDR2 is SYDVKM. Trimming took off 4 bases at V and 3 bases at J, with 13 bases between the two ends. CDR3 sequence reads: CASSWGGSDYEQYF. The CDR3 nucleotides are TGTGCCAGCAGTTGGGGCGGTAGCGACTACGAGCAGTACTTC.

This clonotype has a count of ten or more. The rearrangement links TRBV15 to TRBJ1-4; D uncertain. V was trimmed by 3 bases and J by 3 bases, leaving 2 bases between them. The germline V gene encodes CDR1 LNHNV and CDR2 YYDKDF (reference sequence). This CDR3 comprises 12 residues. CDR3 in amino acids: CATSRANEKLFF. In nucleotides, the CDR3 is TGTGCCACCAGCAGGGCTAATGAAAAACTGTTTTTT. Complete variable domain (other parts from reference TRBV15 and TRBJ1-4): DAMVIQNPRYQVTQFGKPVTLSCSQTLNHNVMYWYQQKSSQAPKLLFHYYDKDFNNEADTPDNFQSRRPNTSFCFLDIRSPGLGDTAMYLCATSRANEKLFFGSGTQLSVL.

This clonotype has just one count. The rearrangement joins TRBV5-1 to TRBJ2-6; no clear D. V gave up 6 bases and J gave up 0 bases, with 7 bases separating them. This CDR3 region has 14 residues. The V gene's germline CDR1 is SGHRS and CDR2 YFSETQ. The CDR3 DNA reads as TGCGCCAGCAATGATCTCTCTGGGGCCAACGTCCTGACTTTC. It is translated as CASNDLSGANVLTF.

V usage is TRBV20-1 and J usage is TRBJ2-2, with a tentative D call TRBD2 (5 bases). Germline lookup yields CDR1 DFQATT and CDR2 SNEGSKA (reference sequence). The V and J ends lost 6 bases and 2 bases respectively, with 13 bases between them. This CDR3 region has 14 residues. The chain's CDR3 is CSASSRGNTGELFF. For the CDR3, the DNA is TGCAGTGCCAGCAGCCGGGGAAACACCGGGGAGCTGTTTTTT.

Worth noting for this clonotype: The CDR3 ends on some other residue instead of the conserved phenylalanine or tryptophan, so this is likely a read error. The limits of the CDR3 on the DNA are not certain, so only TCRdb's listed CDR3 is given. The chain employs TRBV7-2 and TRBJ2-7; the table names TRBD1, a call not compared with the DNA. The CDR3 spans 11 residues, counting both ends. Per germline, CDR1 SGHTA and CDR2 FQGNSA. This CDR3 is CASSSQDRPEI.

This clonotype was found many times. The chain couples TRBV7-8 to TRBJ1-3; D gene unclear. With 8 bases removed from V and 4 bases from J, the gap between germline ends came to 18 bases. Germline CDR1 SGHVS, CDR2 FQNEAQ. The CDR3 runs 15 residues. The CDR3 protein is CASRPGFGSGNTIYF. The DNA for the CDR3 is TGTGCCAGCCGTCCTGGGTTTGGCTCCGGAAACACCATATATTTT.

The rearrangement uses TRBV7-6 and TRBJ2-2; 9 bases line up with TRBD1. Per germline, CDR1 SGHVS and CDR2 FNYEAQ. Trimming took 5 bases from V and 3 from J; bases not matched to a gene: 4. The CDR3 totals 15 residues. The CDR3 here is CASSLGQGHTGELFF. DNA for the CDR3: TGTGCCAGCAGCCTGGGACAGGGACACACCGGGGAGCTGTTTTTT.

This clonotype was counted only a few times. The chain uses TRBV6-5 and TRBJ2-7, with D possibly TRBD2 on 5 matching bases. This CDR3 has 16 amino acids. The V gene's germline CDR1 is MNHEY and CDR2 SVGAGI. V lost 6 bases and J 3 bases, leaving 21 bases between the germline ends. The CDR3 is CASRKSAFQRDYEQYF. DNA of the CDR3: TGTGCCAGCAGAAAGTCCGCTTTCCAGAGGGACTACGAGCAGTACTTC.